This TCR beta chain was recovered during a study of PD-1 blockade in classical Hodgkin lymphoma. General study points: Similar baseline diversity was found in complete responders and newly diagnosed patients.

Data came from immunoSEQ multiplex PCR; TCRdb stores just in-frame clones and leaves some out. The top ten clones hold around 10% of a sample with 25,000 to 30,000 clones, more than 75% of them seen once. This CDR3 is built from 16 residues. All patients experienced relapse after autologous stem cell transplantation, and brentuximab vedotin exposure was variable. Note on this clone: Its antigen remains unknown.

This chain connects TRBV12-2 to TRBJ1-4; the table names TRBD1, a call not compared with the DNA. TRBV12-2 is flagged as a pseudogene. Source: peripheral blood mononuclear cells (PBMCs), taken before the second cycle of nivolumab. This TCR was sampled from a human donor with classical Hodgkin lymphoma. The CDR3 nucleotides are TGTGCAAGTCGCTTCTCCAGGACAGGCGGCAATGAAAAACTGTTTTTT. Its translation is CASRFSRTGGNEKLFF.